These 7 T cell receptor beta chains were sequenced from one sample in a study of naive and memory T cell subsets. Study-wide findings and caveats: Possibly reflecting memory cells re-expressing CD45RA, a few larger clonotypes occurred in naive repertoires, especially CD8.

Antigens for these TCRs are unknown. Both TRBC1 and TRBC2 were covered by a beta constant-region primer of two equimolar oligonucleotides. The ligated cDNA underwent four PCR rounds using SP2 and nested alpha and beta constant-region primers. TCRdb fed the UMI-ligation and nested PCR reads into MiXCR, producing one record per CDR3 protein. The sample yields 130,000 to 150,000 distinct CDR3 sequences, approximately 22% seen once. The sample was naive CD4+ T cells from blood. These receptors all stem from a human donor in good health.

A word on this clonotype: A much larger clonotype is one base distant, so this may be a read error. The conserved phenylalanine or tryptophan normally closing the CDR3 is absent here, so this likely arose from a read error. The rearrangement joins TRBV5-4 to TRBJ2-2; TRBD1 is a possible D gene (5 bases). CDR3 length equals 15 residues. Germline assignment: CDR1 SGHNT and CDR2 YYREEE (reference sequence). V lost 4 bases and J 5 bases, leaving 15 bases between the germline ends. The DNA of the CDR3 is TGTGCCAGCAGCACAGACAGCTTGAGGACCGGGGAGCTGTTTTCT. It is translated as CASSTDSLRTGELFS.

The sample holds a few counts of this clonotype. The CDR3 nucleotides are TGCAGCGTTGTGGGACTAGCCAACGAGCAGTACTTC. It codes for CSVVGLANEQYF. The chain employs TRBV29-1 and TRBJ2-7; 9 bases are a match to TRBD2. Germline loops: CDR1 SQVTM, CDR2 ANQGSEA. The CDR3 has 12 residues. Germline trimming cut 4 bases from V and 5 bases from J; bases unmatched to any gene: 3.

The chain links TRBV20-1 to TRBJ1-5; 12 bases agree with TRBD1. The germline gives CDR1 DFQATT, CDR2 SNEGSKA (reference sequence). Trimming cost V 2 bases and J 5 bases; bases outside gene matches: 10. The CDR3 runs 17 residues. CDR3 sequence: CSARPGQGALRDQPQHF. DNA for the CDR3: TGCAGTGCTAGACCGGGACAGGGGGCGCTTAGGGATCAGCCCCAGCATTTT.

The V and J genes are TRBV11-2 and TRBJ1-4; 7 bases line up with TRBD1. CDR3 length: 18 amino acids. CDR1 is SGHAT, CDR2 FQNNGV, per germline. With 5 bases clipped from V and 1 base from J, the junction kept 13 bases outside the gene matches. The chain's CDR3 is CASSPRQGLGLTNEKLFF. The CDR3 DNA reads as TGTGCCAGCAGCCCACGACAGGGTTTGGGGCTAACTAATGAAAAACTGTTTTTT.

V and J are TRBV20-1 and TRBJ2-1, with D maybe TRBD1 (6 bases). This CDR3 comprises 22 residues. CDR1 is DFQATT, CDR2 SNEGSKA, per germline (reference sequence). V was pared by 1 base and J by 0 bases, with 31 bases between. The CDR3 region has the DNA TGCAGTGCTAGAGTGAGCCCCAACCGGGACACGGACTGGCTGAGCTCCTACAATGAGCAGTTCTTC. It codes for CSARVSPNRDTDWLSSYNEQFF.

A few counts support this clonotype. The chain is built from TRBV5-1 and TRBJ2-2; 11 bases align to TRBD2. This CDR3 comprises 18 residues. The germline V gene encodes CDR1 SGHRS and CDR2 YFSETQ. With V trimmed by 4 bases and J by 2 bases, 10 bases remained unmatched. CDR3 DNA sequence: TGCGCCAGCAGCAAGACTAGCGGGACTCAACTCAACACCGGGGAGCTGTTTTTT. It encodes CASSKTSGTQLNTGELFF.

This clonotype occurred many times. V and J are TRBV20-1 and TRBJ2-3; TRBD1 matches at 7 bases. Unmatched junction bases numbered 6, after V lost 3 bases and J lost 0 bases. CDR1 and CDR2 from the germline V gene are DFQATT and SNEGSKA (reference sequence). The CDR3 is made up of 15 amino acids. DNA of the CDR3: TGCAGTGCTAGTTACAGGGGTTTTAGCACAGATACGCAGTATTTT. Its protein is CSASYRGFSTDTQYF.